A single TCR beta chain is shown here with its context. Its antigen is unidentified. These data belong to a study of graft-versus-host responses after intestinal transplantation. About the study: Isolated intestinal, liver-intestinal, or multivisceral transplants had been given to the recipients. For around 3 years after anti-thymocyte globulin induction, all recipients took tacrolimus and steroids.

Study conclusions and caveats: Some patients had graft-donor T cell macrochimerism. In their allografts, the ratios of graft-versus-host to host-versus-graft T cell clones were high. Some GvH clones were seen earlier in gut or blood, suggesting intestinal origin.

The protocol was immunoSEQ multiplex PCR, while the TCRdb copy is restricted to in-frame clones and leaves out a portion. The sample yields 80,000 to 100,000 clones, 80% to 95% seen once. V shed 3 bases, J shed 3 bases, and the junction held 3 bases outside the gene matches. The CDR3 length is 14 residues. The germline V gene has CDR1 ENHRY and CDR2 SYGVKD. The chain joins TRBV10-3 to TRBJ2-7; 9 bases map to TRBD1. Sequencing used unstimulated CD4+ T cells sorted from spleen or lymph node cells, obtained before intestinal transplant. The receptor was isolated from a human donor who received an intestinal transplant. This CDR3 reads CAISEGQGRYEQYF. As DNA, the CDR3 is TGTGCCATCAGTGAAGGACAGGGGCGCTACGAGCAGTACTTC.